A single T cell receptor (beta chain) is shown here with its context. V lost 3 bases to trimming and J lost 4 bases; unmatched junction nucleotides: 14. The germline gives CDR1 SGHDT, CDR2 YYEEEE. The CDR3 extends over 17 amino acids. These data belong to a study of cytomegalovirus exposure and HLA in healthy donors. This PCR relied on a set of 60 Vbeta primers and 13 Jbeta primers. Profiling relied on immunoSEQ multiplex PCR, and the TCRdb table lists in-frame clones only, not all of them. The repertoire holds 110,000 or so clones, 80% to 85% seen once, with around 2.1% in the top ten. The rearrangement joins TRBV5-6 to TRBJ2-7; 9 bases map to TRBD2. Sequencing used PBMCs. The TCR comes from a young woman in good health and CMV-seronegative. The CDR3 sequence is CASSSRGLAGKKYEQYF. DNA of the CDR3: TGTGCCAGCAGCTCCCGAGGCCTAGCGGGAAAAAAATACGAGCAGTACTTC.